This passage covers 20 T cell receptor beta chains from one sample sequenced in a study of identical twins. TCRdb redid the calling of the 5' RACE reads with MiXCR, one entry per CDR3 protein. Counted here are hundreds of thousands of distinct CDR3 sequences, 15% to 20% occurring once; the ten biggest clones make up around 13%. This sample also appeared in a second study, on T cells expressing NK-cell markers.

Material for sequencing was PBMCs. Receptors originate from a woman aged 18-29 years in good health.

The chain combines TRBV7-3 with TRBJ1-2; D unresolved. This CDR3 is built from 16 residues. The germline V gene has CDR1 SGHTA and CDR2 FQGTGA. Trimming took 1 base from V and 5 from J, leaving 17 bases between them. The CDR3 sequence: CASSLRGSADYYGYTF. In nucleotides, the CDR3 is TGTGCCAGCAGCTTAAGGGGTTCGGCGGATTATTATGGCTACACCTTC.

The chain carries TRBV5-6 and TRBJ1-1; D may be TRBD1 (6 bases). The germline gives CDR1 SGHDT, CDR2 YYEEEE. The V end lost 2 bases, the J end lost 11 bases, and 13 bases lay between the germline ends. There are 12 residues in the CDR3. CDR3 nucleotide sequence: TGTGCCAGCAGCTTCGGCGGGGGGGCGGCTTTCTTT. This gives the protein CASSFGGGAAFF.

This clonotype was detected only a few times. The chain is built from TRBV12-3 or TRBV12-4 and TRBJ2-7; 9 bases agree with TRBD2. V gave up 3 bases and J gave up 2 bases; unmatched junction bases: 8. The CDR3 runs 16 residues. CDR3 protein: CASSFGGRGLPYEQYF. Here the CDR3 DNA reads TGTGCCAGCAGTTTCGGCGGGAGGGGCTTACCCTACGAGCAGTACTTC.

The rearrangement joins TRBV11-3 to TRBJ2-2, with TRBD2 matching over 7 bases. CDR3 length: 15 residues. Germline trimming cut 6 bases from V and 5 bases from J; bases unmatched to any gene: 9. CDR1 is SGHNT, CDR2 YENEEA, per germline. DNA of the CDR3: TGTGCCAGCAGTTGGCTGCAGGGAGGGACCGGGGAGCTGTTTTTT. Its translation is CASSWLQGGTGELFF.

The CDR3 DNA reads TGTGCCAGCAGCAAGGACGGCTACTCCTACGAGCAGTACTTC. This sequence encodes CASSKDGYSYEQYF. The chain is built from TRBV3-1 and TRBJ2-7; D gene uncertain. From germline, CDR1 is LGHDT and CDR2 YNNKEL (reference sequence). Trimming pared 5 bases from V and 0 bases from J, leaving 11 bases between. The CDR3 spans 14 residues.

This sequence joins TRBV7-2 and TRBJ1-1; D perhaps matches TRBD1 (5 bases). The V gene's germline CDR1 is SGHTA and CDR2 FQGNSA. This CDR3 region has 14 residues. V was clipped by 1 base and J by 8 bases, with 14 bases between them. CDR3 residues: CASSLGGSGPEAFF. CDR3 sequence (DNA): TGTGCCAGCAGCTTAGGGGGGTCCGGCCCCGAAGCTTTCTTT.

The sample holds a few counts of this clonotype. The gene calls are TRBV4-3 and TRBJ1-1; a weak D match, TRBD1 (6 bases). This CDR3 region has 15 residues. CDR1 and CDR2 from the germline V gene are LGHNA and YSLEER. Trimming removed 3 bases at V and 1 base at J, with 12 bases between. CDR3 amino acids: CASSQITGKNTEAFF. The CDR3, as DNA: TGCGCCAGCAGCCAGATCACAGGGAAGAACACTGAAGCTTTCTTT.

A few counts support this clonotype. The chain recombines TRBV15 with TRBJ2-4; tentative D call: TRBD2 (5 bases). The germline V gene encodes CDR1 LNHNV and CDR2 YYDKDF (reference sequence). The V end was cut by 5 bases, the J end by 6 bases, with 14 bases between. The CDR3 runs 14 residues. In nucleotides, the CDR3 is TGTGCCACCAGCTCCCTGGACCGGGGAAACATTCAGTACTTC. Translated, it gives CATSSLDRGNIQYF. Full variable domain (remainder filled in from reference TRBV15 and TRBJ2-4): DAMVIQNPRYQVTQFGKPVTLSCSQTLNHNVMYWYQQKSSQAPKLLFHYYDKDFNNEADTPDNFQSRRPNTSFCFLDIRSPGLGDTAMYLCATSSLDRGNIQYFGAGTRLSVL.

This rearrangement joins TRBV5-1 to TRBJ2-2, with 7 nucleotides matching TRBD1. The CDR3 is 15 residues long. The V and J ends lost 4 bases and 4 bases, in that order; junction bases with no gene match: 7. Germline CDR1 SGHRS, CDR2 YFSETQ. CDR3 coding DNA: TGCGCCAGCAGCACCAGGGGGTGGATCACCGGGGAGCTGTTTTTT. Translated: CASSTRGWITGELFF.

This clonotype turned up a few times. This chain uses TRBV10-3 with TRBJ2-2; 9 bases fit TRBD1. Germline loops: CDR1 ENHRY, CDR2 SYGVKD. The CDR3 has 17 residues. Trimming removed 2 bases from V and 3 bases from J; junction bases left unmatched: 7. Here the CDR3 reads CAISETPGTGHTGELFF. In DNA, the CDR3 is TGTGCCATCAGTGAGACGCCCGGGACAGGGCACACCGGGGAGCTGTTTTTT.

The CDR3 spells CASSPQAQGLYNEQFF. DNA for the CDR3: TGTGCCAGCAGCCCCCAGGCACAGGGGTTGTACAATGAGCAGTTCTTC. This chain uses TRBV12-3 or TRBV12-4 with TRBJ2-1; 7 nucleotides match TRBD1. V lost 6 bases, J lost 4 bases, and 12 bases stayed unmatched. The CDR3 sequence is 16 residues long.

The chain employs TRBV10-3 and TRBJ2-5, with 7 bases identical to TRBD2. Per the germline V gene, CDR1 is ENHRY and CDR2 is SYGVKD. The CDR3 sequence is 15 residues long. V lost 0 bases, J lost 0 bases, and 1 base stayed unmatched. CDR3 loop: CAISESLADQETQYF. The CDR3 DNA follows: TGTGCCATCAGTGAGTCCCTAGCGGACCAAGAGACCCAGTACTTC.

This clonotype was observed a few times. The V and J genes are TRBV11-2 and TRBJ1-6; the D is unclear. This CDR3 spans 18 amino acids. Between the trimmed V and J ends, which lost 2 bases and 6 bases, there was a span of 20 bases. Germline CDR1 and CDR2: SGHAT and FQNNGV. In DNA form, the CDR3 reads TGTGCCAGCAGCTTATTGTATCCCCAGACATATACTAATTCACCCCTCCACTTT. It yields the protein CASSLLYPQTYTNSPLHF. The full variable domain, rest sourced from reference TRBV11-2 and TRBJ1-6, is EAGVAQSPRYKIIEKRQSVAFWCNPISGHATLYWYQQILGQGPKLLIQFQNNGVVDDSQLPKDRFSAERLKGVDSTLKIQPAKLEDSAVYLCASSLLYPQTYTNSPLHFGNGTRLTVT.

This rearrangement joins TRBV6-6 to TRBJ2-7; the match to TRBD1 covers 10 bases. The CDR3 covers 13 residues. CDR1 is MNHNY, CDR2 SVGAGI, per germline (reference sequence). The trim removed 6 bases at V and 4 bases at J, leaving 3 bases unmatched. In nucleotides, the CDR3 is TGTGCCAGCAGGGACAGGGGGGCATACGAGCAGTACTTC. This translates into CASRDRGAYEQYF.

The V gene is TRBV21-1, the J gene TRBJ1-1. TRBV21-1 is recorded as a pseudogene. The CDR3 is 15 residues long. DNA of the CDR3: TGTGCCAGCAGCAAACGGGGTCTTTGGGGCACTGAAGCTTTCTTT. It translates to CASSKRGLWGTEAFF.

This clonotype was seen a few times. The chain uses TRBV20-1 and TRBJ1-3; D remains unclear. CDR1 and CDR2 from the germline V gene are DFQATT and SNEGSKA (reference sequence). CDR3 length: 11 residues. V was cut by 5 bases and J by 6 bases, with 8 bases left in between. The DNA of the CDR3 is TGCAGTGCTCCCCGCCCAAACACCATATATTTT. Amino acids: CSAPRPNTIYF.

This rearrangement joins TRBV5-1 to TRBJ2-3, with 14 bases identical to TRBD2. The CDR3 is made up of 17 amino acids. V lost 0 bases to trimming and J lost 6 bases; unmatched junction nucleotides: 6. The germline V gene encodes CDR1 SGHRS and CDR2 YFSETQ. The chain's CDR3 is CASSLETSGRAGDTQYF. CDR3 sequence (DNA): TGCGCCAGCAGCTTGGAGACTAGCGGGAGGGCCGGGGATACGCAGTATTTT.

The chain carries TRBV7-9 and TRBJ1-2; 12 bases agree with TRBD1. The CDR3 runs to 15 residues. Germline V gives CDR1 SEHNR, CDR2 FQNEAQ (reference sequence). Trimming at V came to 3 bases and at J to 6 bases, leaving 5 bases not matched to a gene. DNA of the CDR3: TGTGCCAGCAGCTTCGGGACAGGGGGCGCCAATGGCTACACCTTC. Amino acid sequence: CASSFGTGGANGYTF.

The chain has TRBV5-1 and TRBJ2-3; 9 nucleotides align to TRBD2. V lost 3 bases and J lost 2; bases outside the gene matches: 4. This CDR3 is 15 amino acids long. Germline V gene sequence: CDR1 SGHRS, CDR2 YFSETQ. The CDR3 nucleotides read TGCGCCAGCAGCTCTATGGGACTAGCCACAGATACGCAGTATTTT. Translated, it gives CASSSMGLATDTQYF.

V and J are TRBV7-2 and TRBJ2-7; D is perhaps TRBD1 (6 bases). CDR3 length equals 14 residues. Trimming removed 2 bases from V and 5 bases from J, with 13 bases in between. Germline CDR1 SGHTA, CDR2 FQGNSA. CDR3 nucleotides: TGTGCCAGCAGCTTAATTGTCAGGGGCAACGAGCAGTACTTC. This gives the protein CASSLIVRGNEQYF.